These 11 T cell receptor beta chains were sequenced from one sample in a study of early T cells in non-severe SARS-CoV-2 infection. TCRdb reanalysed the 5' RACE reads using MiXCR and keeps one entry per CDR3 protein. The sample holds 55,000 to 70,000 distinct CDR3 sequences; approximately 9.3% are singletons and the top ten take about 9.4%. Source material: whole blood. These receptors were collected from an adult who was a healthcare worker with PCR-confirmed SARS-CoV-2 infection or an uninfected control (not recorded which).

J is TRBJ2-3 and V is TRBV2; no clear D. V was pared by 10 bases and J by 1 base, with 12 bases between. CDR1 is SNHLY, CDR2 FYNNEI, per germline. CDR3 length: 13 amino acids. For the CDR3, the DNA is TGTGCCACCCGACTGGATGGCACAGATACGCAGTATTTT. Protein product: CATRLDGTDTQYF.

This clonotype was recorded many times. This sequence joins TRBV7-9 and TRBJ2-7, with a weak D call TRBD1 (6 bases). CDR3 size: 13 residues. V dropped 6 bases and J dropped 4 bases, with 13 bases sitting between them. Germline assignment: CDR1 SEHNR and CDR2 FQNEAQ (reference sequence). In DNA form, the CDR3 reads TGTGCCAGCAGTTGGGCGGACAGATACGAGCAGTACTTC. Translation: CASSWADRYEQYF.

This clonotype came up many times. This chain links TRBV20-1 with TRBJ1-6; 7 bases are shared with TRBD1. This CDR3 region has 13 residues. The germline CDR1 and CDR2 sequences are DFQATT and SNEGSKA (reference sequence). The V gene end was trimmed by 6 bases and the J gene end by 6 bases; junction bases not matched to a gene: 5. The CDR3 protein is CSAPGTVNSPLHF. The CDR3 nucleotides read TGCAGTGCCCCCGGGACAGTTAATTCACCCCTCCACTTT.

In its sample, this clonotype was seen many times. The rearrangement joins TRBV29-1 to TRBJ1-4; D is undetermined. The V end was cut by 1 base, the J end by 7 bases, with 4 bases between. The germline V gene has CDR1 SQVTM and CDR2 ANQGSEA. CDR3 size: 11 residues. DNA for the CDR3: TGCAGCGTTGAAGGAGCTGAAAAACTGTTTTTT. Translation gives CSVEGAEKLFF.

This clonotype came up many times. V is TRBV5-1 and J is TRBJ1-5, with D tentatively TRBD1 (5 bases). Germline CDR1 and CDR2: SGHRS and YFSETQ. The CDR3 is made up of 15 amino acids. Trimming removed 0 bases from V and 0 bases from J, with 7 bases in between. This chain's CDR3 is CASSLGGNSNQPQHF. Written as DNA, the CDR3 is TGCGCCAGCAGCTTGGGGGGGAATAGCAATCAGCCCCAGCATTTT.

This clonotype came up a few times. The junction and the germline gene differ at one end; a read error may be behind it. CDR3 sequence reads: CVSSPRDRSTDTQYF. CDR3 DNA: TGTGTCAGCAGCCCCCGGGACAGGAGCACAGATACGCAGTATTTT. The V call is TRBV7-3, the J call TRBJ2-3, with 8 bases identical to TRBD1. There are 15 residues in the CDR3. Germline V gene data show CDR1 as SGHTA and CDR2 as FQGTGA.

Ten or more counts support this clonotype. The chain couples TRBV18 to TRBJ1-5; 9 nucleotides line up with TRBD1. The trim removed 3 bases at V and 6 bases at J, leaving 9 bases unmatched. Looked up from germline, CDR1 is KGHSH and CDR2 is LQKENI. This CDR3 is built from 16 residues. The CDR3 region is CASSPSGQGVGQPQHF. CDR3 bases: TGTGCCAGCTCACCTTCGGGACAGGGTGTGGGTCAGCCCCAGCATTTT.

This clonotype was observed many times. CDR3 amino acids: CASSSSGASSYEQYF. For the CDR3, the DNA is TGTGCCAGCAGCTCCTCGGGGGCGTCTTCCTACGAGCAGTACTTC. The chain couples TRBV7-2 to TRBJ2-7; TRBD1 or TRBD2 may be the D gene (6 bases each). The CDR3 is made up of 15 amino acids. Trimming pared 4 bases from V and 1 base from J, leaving 14 bases between. The germline V gene encodes CDR1 SGHTA and CDR2 FQGNSA.

This clonotype was seen repeatedly, ten times or more. The chain employs TRBV6-1 and TRBJ2-7, with D unresolved. Germline-derived CDR1 and CDR2 are MNHNS and SASEGT. The CDR3 loop spans 17 amino acids. The V gene lost 3 bases and the J gene lost 1 base, with 19 bases spanning the gap. This CDR3 is CASSDFVGGTTSYEQYF. The CDR3 bases are TGTGCCAGCAGTGATTTTGTAGGCGGCACAACTTCCTACGAGCAGTACTTC.

This chain's CDR3 is CARQGAAEQFF. The CDR3 DNA sequence: TGTGCCAGGCAGGGGGCTGCTGAGCAGTTCTTC. The J gene is TRBJ2-1, the V gene TRBV2, with TRBD1 matching over 8 bases. V lost 9 bases and J lost 9; bases outside the gene matches: 4. The length of the CDR3 is 11 residues. CDR1 SNHLY and CDR2 FYNNEI come from the germline V gene.

This clonotype has a handful of counts. This chain connects TRBV25-1 to TRBJ1-6; perhaps TRBD1 as D (5 bases). The CDR3 sequence is 15 residues long. Germline V gene data show CDR1 as MGHDK and CDR2 as SYGVNS. V gave up 3 bases and J gave up 7 bases, with 13 bases separating them. CDR3: CASSDPGGKNSPLHF. The CDR3, as DNA: TGTGCCAGCAGTGATCCGGGGGGAAAGAATTCACCCCTCCACTTT.